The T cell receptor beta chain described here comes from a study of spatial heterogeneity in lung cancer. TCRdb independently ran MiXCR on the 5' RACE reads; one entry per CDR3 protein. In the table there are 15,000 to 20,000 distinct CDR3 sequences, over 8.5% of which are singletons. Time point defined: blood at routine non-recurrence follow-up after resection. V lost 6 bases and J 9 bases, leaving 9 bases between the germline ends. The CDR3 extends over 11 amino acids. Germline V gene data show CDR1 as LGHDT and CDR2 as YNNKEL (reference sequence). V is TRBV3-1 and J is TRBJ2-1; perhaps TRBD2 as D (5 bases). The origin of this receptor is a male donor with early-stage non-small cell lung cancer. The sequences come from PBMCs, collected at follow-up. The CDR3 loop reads CASRREGEQFF. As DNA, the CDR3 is TGTGCCAGCAGGCGTGAGGGTGAGCAGTTCTTC.